This is a list of T cell receptor beta chains from one sample in a study of T cell responses to AZD1222 COVID-19 vaccine. This table comes from immunoSEQ multiplex PCR, and its TCRdb copy is limited to in-frame clones, with some not included. Among 150,000 or so clones listed, around 89% were seen once. Sample: peripheral blood, taken 28 days after the second dose of the MenACWY control vaccine. These receptor sequences come from an adult who received the MenACWY meningococcal vaccine as a control. Both conserved end residues are part of each CDR3. The order of the fields is V gene, clone size, J gene, D gene, CDR3 DNA, CDR3 protein. A D gene is named only where the DNA matches it firmly. Size is omitted from some rows. Given values are once, few, many or a class for expanded clones.

v_gene: TRBV9
abundance: .
j_gene: TRBJ1-1
d_gene: .
CDR3nt: TGTGCCAGCAGCGGAAAAGGACAAAACACTGAAGCTTTCTTT
CDR3aa: CASSGKGQNTEAFF

v_gene: TRBV28
abundance: .
j_gene: TRBJ1-1
d_gene: .
CDR3nt: TGTGCCAGCAGTCCCATGGTAACTGAAGCTTTCTTT
CDR3aa: CASSPMVTEAFF

v_gene: TRBV6-5
abundance: few
j_gene: TRBJ2-3
d_gene: .
CDR3nt: TGTGCCAGCAGTTACTCGAAACTGTCGCAAGATACGCAGTATTTT
CDR3aa: CASSYSKLSQDTQYF

v_gene: TRBV5-3
abundance: .
j_gene: TRBJ1-5
d_gene: TRBD1
CDR3nt: TGTGCCAGAAGACGGACAGGGGATAGCAATCAGCCCCAGCATTTT
CDR3aa: CARRRTGDSNQPQHF

v_gene: TRBV7-9
abundance: .
j_gene: TRBJ2-1
d_gene: .
CDR3nt: TGTGCCAGCAGCTCCACGGGGTTGCAGTTCTTC
CDR3aa: CASSSTGLQFF

v_gene: TRBV7-2
abundance: .
j_gene: TRBJ2-7
d_gene: TRBD2
CDR3nt: TGTGCCAGCAGCCCGGGGGGGGACCTATCGTACGAGCAGTACTTC
CDR3aa: CASSPGGDLSYEQYF

v_gene: TRBV11-3
abundance: .
j_gene: TRBJ2-2
d_gene: .
CDR3nt: TGTGCCAGCAGCTTACCGGGCGGGGAGCTGTTTTTT
CDR3aa: CASSLPGGELFF

v_gene: TRBV30
abundance: .
j_gene: TRBJ1-2
d_gene: .
CDR3nt: TGTGCCTGGAGTGTGGAAGGGAAAGGCTACACCTTC
CDR3aa: CAWSVEGKGYTF

v_gene: TRBV9
abundance: .
j_gene: TRBJ2-2
d_gene: .
CDR3nt: TGTGCCAGCAGCCCGCCCATTACGAACACCGGGGAGCTGTTTTTT
CDR3aa: CASSPPITNTGELFF

v_gene: TRBV7-8
abundance: .
j_gene: TRBJ2-7
d_gene: .
CDR3nt: TGTGCCAGCAGCCGAGGGGGGGCGAGCTCCTACGAGCAGTACTTC
CDR3aa: CASSRGGASSYEQYF

v_gene: TRBV6-5
abundance: .
j_gene: TRBJ2-1
d_gene: .
CDR3nt: TGTGCCAGCAGTTACCTCAGCCCTGAGCAGTTCTTC
CDR3aa: CASSYLSPEQFF

v_gene: TRBV11-2
abundance: .
j_gene: TRBJ2-7
d_gene: TRBD1
CDR3nt: TGTGCCAGCAGCGCGCAGGGGGTCAGCGAGCAGTACTTC
CDR3aa: CASSAQGVSEQYF

v_gene: TRBV9
abundance: .
j_gene: TRBJ2-1
d_gene: TRBD2
CDR3nt: TGTGCCAGCAGCGTAGGTTGGGGGGGTGAGCAGTTCTTC
CDR3aa: CASSVGWGGEQFF

v_gene: TRBV9
abundance: .
j_gene: TRBJ1-1
d_gene: .
CDR3nt: TGTGCCAGCAGCGTAGGTCAGAATATTGCTGAAGCTTTCTTT
CDR3aa: CASSVGQNIAEAFF

v_gene: TRBV2
abundance: .
j_gene: TRBJ1-6
d_gene: .
CDR3nt: TGTGCCAGCAGTGAACTAGGACGGCGCTATAATTCACCCCTCCACTTT
CDR3aa: CASSELGRRYNSPLHF

v_gene: TRBV6-5
abundance: .
j_gene: TRBJ1-5
d_gene: TRBD1
CDR3nt: TGTGCCAGCAGTACCCGACAGGGTGGTCAGCCCCAGCATTTT
CDR3aa: CASSTRQGGQPQHF

v_gene: TRBV9
abundance: once
j_gene: TRBJ1-2
d_gene: TRBD1
CDR3nt: TGTGCCAGCAGCGTCGGGACAGGGGATGGCTACACCTTC
CDR3aa: CASSVGTGDGYTF

v_gene: TRBV5-1
abundance: .
j_gene: TRBJ2-5
d_gene: .
CDR3nt: TGCGCCAGCAGCTTGTTGAAGGGGTTGGAGACCCAGTACTTC
CDR3aa: CASSLLKGLETQYF

v_gene: TRBV7-2
abundance: once
j_gene: TRBJ1-3
d_gene: .
CDR3nt: TGTGCCAGCAGCTTATTCGGGGTGGCAGACTCTGGAAACACCATATATTTT
CDR3aa: CASSLFGVADSGNTIYF

v_gene: TRBV5-1
abundance: .
j_gene: TRBJ2-7
d_gene: .
CDR3nt: TGCGCCAGCACACTTTCGACAGCCACTAAGGAGCAGTACTTC
CDR3aa: CASTLSTATKEQYF

v_gene: TRBV9
abundance: .
j_gene: TRBJ2-2
d_gene: .
CDR3nt: TGTGCCAGCAGCGTCTGGAGGACAGACACCGGGGAGCTGTTTTTT
CDR3aa: CASSVWRTDTGELFF

v_gene: TRBV11-3
abundance: .
j_gene: TRBJ2-7
d_gene: .
CDR3nt: TGTGCCAGCAGCTTAGGTGGCGGGCTTACCTACGAGCAGTACTTC
CDR3aa: CASSLGGGLTYEQYF

v_gene: TRBV28
abundance: once
j_gene: TRBJ2-2
d_gene: TRBD1
CDR3nt: TGTGCCAGCAGGCCATACAGGGGGCGCAAGGCCGGGGAGCTGTTTTTT
CDR3aa: CASRPYRGRKAGELFF

v_gene: TRBV28
abundance: .
j_gene: TRBJ1-6
d_gene: .
CDR3nt: TGTGCCAGCAGTTCGAATAATTCACCCCTCCACTTT
CDR3aa: CASSSNNSPLHF

v_gene: TRBV27
abundance: .
j_gene: TRBJ1-5
d_gene: .
CDR3nt: TGTGCCAGCAGTTTCTCCCAGGGGAATCAGCCCCAGCATTTT
CDR3aa: CASSFSQGNQPQHF

v_gene: TRBV4-3
abundance: .
j_gene: TRBJ2-2
d_gene: .
CDR3nt: TGCGCCAGCAGCCAAGAGAGAGTCTCCGGGGAGCTGTTTTTT
CDR3aa: CASSQERVSGELFF

v_gene: TRBV7-2
abundance: .
j_gene: TRBJ1-2
d_gene: TRBD1
CDR3nt: TGTGCCAGCAGCTTAGGAGCTGGGACAGGGGATGGCTACACCTTC
CDR3aa: CASSLGAGTGDGYTF

v_gene: TRBV19
abundance: .
j_gene: TRBJ1-5
d_gene: TRBD1
CDR3nt: TGTGCCAGTACTCTCATCGGGACAGAGACTTATAGCAATCAGCCCCAGCATTTT
CDR3aa: CASTLIGTETYSNQPQHF

v_gene: TRBV3-1/TRBV3-2
abundance: .
j_gene: TRBJ1-2
d_gene: .
CDR3nt: TGTGCCAGCAGGGCCAACTATGGCTACACCTTC
CDR3aa: CASRANYGYTF